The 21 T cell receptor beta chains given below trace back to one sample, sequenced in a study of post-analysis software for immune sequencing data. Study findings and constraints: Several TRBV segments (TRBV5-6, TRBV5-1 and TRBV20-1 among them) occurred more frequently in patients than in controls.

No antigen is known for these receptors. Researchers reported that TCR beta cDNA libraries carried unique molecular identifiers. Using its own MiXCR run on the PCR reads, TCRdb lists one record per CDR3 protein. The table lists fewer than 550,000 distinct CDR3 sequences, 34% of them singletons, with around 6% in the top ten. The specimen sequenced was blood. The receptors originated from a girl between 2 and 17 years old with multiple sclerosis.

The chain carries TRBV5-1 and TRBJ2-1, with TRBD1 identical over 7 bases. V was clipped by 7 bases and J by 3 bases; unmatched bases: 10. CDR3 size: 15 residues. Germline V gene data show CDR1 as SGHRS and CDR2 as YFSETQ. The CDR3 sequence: CASGRDRDNYNEQFF. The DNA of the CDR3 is TGCGCCAGCGGCCGCGACAGGGATAACTACAATGAGCAGTTCTTC.

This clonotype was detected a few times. CDR3 coding DNA: TGTGCCAGCAGCGATGACGTAGGGACTAGCGGGGATTTTTGGGAGACCCAGTACTTC. This translates into CASSDDVGTSGDFWETQYF. V gene TRBV12-3 or TRBV12-4 combines with J gene TRBJ2-5, with TRBD2 matching over 13 bases. The CDR3 has 19 residues. V dropped 6 bases and J dropped 5; count of bases not matched to a gene: 18.

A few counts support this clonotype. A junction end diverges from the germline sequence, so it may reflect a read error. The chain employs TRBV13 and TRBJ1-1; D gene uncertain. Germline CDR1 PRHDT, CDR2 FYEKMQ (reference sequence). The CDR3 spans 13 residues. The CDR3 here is CASSDNLNAEAFF. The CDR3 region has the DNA TGTGCCAGCAGCGACAATTTGAACGCTGAAGCTTTCTTT. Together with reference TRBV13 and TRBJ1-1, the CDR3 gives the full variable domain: AAGVIQSPRHLIKEKRETATLKCYPIPRHDTVYWYQQGPGQDPQFLISFYEKMQSDKGSIPDRFSAQQFSDYHSELNMSSLELGDSALYFCASSDNLNAEAFFGQGTRLTVV.

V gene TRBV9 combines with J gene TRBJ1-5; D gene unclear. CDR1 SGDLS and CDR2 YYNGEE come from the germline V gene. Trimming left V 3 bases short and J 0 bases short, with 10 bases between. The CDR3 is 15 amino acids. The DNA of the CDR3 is TGTGCCAGCAGCGACGGAGTAAATAGCAATCAGCCCCAGCATTTT. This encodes CASSDGVNSNQPQHF.

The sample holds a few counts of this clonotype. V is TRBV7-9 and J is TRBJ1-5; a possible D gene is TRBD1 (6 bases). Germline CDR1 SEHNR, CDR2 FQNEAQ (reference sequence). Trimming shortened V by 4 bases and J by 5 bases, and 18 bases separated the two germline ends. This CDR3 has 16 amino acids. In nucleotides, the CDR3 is TGTGCCAGCAGCTCAGAAACAGGGATGGGCGATCAGCCCCAGCATTTT. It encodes CASSSETGMGDQPQHF.

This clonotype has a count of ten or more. The CDR3 region has the DNA TGTGCCAGCAGCCCCCGGGACAGGGACTACGAGCAGTACTTC. Residues: CASSPRDRDYEQYF. This chain links TRBV7-9 with TRBJ2-7; TRBD1 aligns across 9 bases. Germline loops: CDR1 SEHNR, CDR2 FQNEAQ (reference sequence). CDR3 length equals 14 residues. V lost 5 bases, J lost 3 bases, and 5 bases stayed unmatched.

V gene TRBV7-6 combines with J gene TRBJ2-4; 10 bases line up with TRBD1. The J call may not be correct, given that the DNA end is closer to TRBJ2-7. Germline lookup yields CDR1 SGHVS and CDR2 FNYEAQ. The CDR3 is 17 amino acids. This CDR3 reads CASSLERQGAGGREQYF. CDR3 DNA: TGTGCCAGCAGCTTAGAGAGACAGGGGGCAGGGGGACGCGAGCAGTACTTC.

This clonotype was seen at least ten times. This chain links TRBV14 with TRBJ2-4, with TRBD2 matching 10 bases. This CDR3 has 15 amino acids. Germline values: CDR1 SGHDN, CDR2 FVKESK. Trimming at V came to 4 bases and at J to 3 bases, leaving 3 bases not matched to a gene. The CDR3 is CASSPSGGVKNIQYF. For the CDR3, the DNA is TGTGCCAGCAGCCCTAGCGGGGGTGTCAAAAACATTCAGTACTTC.

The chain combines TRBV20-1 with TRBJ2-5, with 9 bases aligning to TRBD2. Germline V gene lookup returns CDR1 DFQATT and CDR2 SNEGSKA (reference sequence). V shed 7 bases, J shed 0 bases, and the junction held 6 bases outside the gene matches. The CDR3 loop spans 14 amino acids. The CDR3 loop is CSVYGLAYQETQYF. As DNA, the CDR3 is TGCAGTGTTTATGGACTAGCGTACCAAGAGACCCAGTACTTC.

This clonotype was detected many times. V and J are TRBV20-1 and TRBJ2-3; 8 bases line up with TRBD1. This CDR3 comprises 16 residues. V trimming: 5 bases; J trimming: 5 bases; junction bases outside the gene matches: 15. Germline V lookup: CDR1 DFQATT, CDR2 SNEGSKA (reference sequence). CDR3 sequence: CSAALVRTGSVDTQYF. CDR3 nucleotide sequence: TGCAGTGCTGCCCTCGTCCGGACAGGGTCGGTAGATACGCAGTATTTT.

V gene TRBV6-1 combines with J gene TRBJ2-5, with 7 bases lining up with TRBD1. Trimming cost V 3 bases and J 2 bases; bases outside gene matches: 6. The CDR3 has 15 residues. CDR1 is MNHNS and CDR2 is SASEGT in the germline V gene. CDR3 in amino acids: CASSDLHRGQETQYF. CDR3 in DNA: TGTGCCAGCAGTGATCTACACAGGGGACAAGAGACCCAGTACTTC.

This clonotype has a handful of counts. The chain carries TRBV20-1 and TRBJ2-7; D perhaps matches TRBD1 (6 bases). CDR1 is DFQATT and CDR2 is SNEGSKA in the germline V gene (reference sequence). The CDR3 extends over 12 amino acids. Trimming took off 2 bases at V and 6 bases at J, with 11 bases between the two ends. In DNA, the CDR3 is TGCAGTGCTAGATACAGGGTAGGCGAGCAGTACTTC. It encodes CSARYRVGEQYF.

Here the CDR3 reads CSVVGGEETQYF. The CDR3 DNA sequence: TGCAGCGTTGTAGGGGGCGAAGAGACCCAGTACTTC. The chain recombines TRBV29-1 with TRBJ2-5; 7 bases are a match to TRBD1. The CDR3 is 12 residues long. J lost 3 bases, V lost 4 bases, and 2 bases had no gene match. The germline CDR1 and CDR2 sequences are SQVTM and ANQGSEA.

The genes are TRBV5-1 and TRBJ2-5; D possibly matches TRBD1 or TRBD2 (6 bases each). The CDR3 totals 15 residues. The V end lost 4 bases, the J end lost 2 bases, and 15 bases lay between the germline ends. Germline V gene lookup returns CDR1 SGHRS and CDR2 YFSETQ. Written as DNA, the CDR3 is TGCGCCAGCAGCAGGGCCAGAGGGGGGCAAGAGACCCAGTACTTC. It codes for CASSRARGGQETQYF.

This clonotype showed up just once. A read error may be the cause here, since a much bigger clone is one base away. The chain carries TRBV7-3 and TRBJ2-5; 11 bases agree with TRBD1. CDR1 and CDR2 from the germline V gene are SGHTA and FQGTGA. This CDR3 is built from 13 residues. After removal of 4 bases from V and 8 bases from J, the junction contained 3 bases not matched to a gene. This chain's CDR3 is CASSWDRGDTQYF. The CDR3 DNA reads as TGTGCCAGCAGCTGGGACAGGGGGGATACCCAGTACTTC.

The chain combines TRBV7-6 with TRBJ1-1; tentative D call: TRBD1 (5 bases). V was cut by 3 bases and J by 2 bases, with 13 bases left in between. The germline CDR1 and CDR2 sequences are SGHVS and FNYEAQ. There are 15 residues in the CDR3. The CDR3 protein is CASSFGTTGNTEAFF. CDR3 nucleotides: TGTGCCAGCAGCTTCGGAACCACAGGCAACACTGAAGCTTTCTTT.

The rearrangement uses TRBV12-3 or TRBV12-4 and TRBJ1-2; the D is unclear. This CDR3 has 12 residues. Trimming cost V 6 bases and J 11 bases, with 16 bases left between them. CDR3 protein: CASSHSMNQYTF. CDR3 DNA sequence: TGTGCCAGCAGCCACTCTATGAATCAGTACACCTTC.

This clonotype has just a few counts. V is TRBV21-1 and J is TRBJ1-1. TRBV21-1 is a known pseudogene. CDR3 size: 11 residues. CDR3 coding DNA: TGTGCCAGCAGCAGGGTGACTGAAGCTTTCTTT. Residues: CASSRVTEAFF.

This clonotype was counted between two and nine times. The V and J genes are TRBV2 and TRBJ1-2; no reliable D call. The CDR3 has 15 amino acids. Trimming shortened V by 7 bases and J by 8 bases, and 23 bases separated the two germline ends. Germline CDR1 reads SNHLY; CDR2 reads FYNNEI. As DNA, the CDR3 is TGTGCCAGCACCTCATACCGGCCAAGGTTTGACGGCTACACCTTC. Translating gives CASTSYRPRFDGYTF.

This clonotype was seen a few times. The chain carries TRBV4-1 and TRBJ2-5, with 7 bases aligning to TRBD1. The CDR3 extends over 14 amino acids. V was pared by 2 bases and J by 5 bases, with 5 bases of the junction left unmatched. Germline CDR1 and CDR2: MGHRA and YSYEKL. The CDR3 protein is CASSQPQGWETQYF. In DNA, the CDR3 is TGCGCCAGCAGCCAACCACAGGGGTGGGAGACCCAGTACTTC.

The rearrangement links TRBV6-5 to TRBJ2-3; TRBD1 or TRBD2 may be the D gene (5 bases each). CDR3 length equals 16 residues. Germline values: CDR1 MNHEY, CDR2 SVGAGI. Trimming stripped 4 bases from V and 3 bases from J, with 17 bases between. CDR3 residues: CASSWRSRGRTDTQYF. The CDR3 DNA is TGTGCCAGCAGTTGGAGGTCTAGGGGCAGGACAGATACGCAGTATTTT.